Listed here are 26 T cell receptor beta chains from one sample, sequenced in a study of vaccination and CD4 T cells after COVID-19. Regarding treatment: roughly 10-day PBMC culture with coronavirus spike peptide pools or control peptides (ViraFEST assay). The Oncomine TCR Beta short-read assay sequenced DNA from cultured CD4+ T cells. TCRdb re-called the PCR reads through MiXCR, storing one row per CDR3 protein. Among 13,000 to 15,000 distinct CDR3 sequences listed, 20% to 25% were seen once. Antigens of these TCRs are unknown. This material consisted of CD4+ T cells from blood, cultured in vitro, taken before SARS-CoV-2 vaccination. These receptor sequences come from a human donor who received a COVID-19 vaccine.

This clonotype is termed medium-sized. This sequence joins TRBV27 and TRBJ2-3; no clear D gene. Deletions cut 5 bases from V and 2 bases from J, with 11 bases between. Germline V gene data show CDR1 as MNHEY and CDR2 as SMNVEV (reference sequence). The CDR3 loop spans 14 amino acids. The CDR3 bases are TGTGCCAGCAGTCCCCGGTCCCTCACAGATACGCAGTATTTT. This codes for CASSPRSLTDTQYF.

J is TRBJ1-2 and V is TRBV12-3 or TRBV12-4, with 7 bases aligning to TRBD1. Losses at the gene ends were 3 bases for V and 7 bases for J; bases not matched to a gene: 8. The CDR3 spans 14 residues. In DNA, the CDR3 is TGTGCCAGCAGTTTCCGGAGGGGGCTGGGTGGCTACACCTTC. It yields the protein CASSFRRGLGGYTF.

V usage is TRBV30 and J usage is TRBJ2-1; 8 positions agree with TRBD2. This CDR3 contains 13 residues. The V segment lost 3 bases and the J segment 9 bases; nucleotides outside the gene matches: 7. CDR1 is GTSNPN and CDR2 is SVGIG in the germline V gene (reference sequence). As DNA, the CDR3 is TGTGCCTGGAGGATACGGGGGGGCCTTGAGCAGTTCTTC. Translated, it gives CAWRIRGGLEQFF.

This clonotype showed up just a few times. This chain links TRBV4-1 with TRBJ2-7, with TRBD1 matching over 10 bases. The V segment lost 3 bases and the J segment 3 bases; nucleotides outside the gene matches: 5. CDR1 is MGHRA and CDR2 is YSYEKL in the germline V gene. The CDR3 runs to 15 residues. The CDR3 spells CASSQTGTGDYEQYF. The CDR3 DNA follows: TGCGCCAGCAGCCAGACCGGGACAGGGGACTACGAGCAGTACTTC.

The V call is TRBV6-5, the J call TRBJ1-3; D is uncertain. The CDR3 contains 15 residues. CDR1 is MNHEY, CDR2 SVGAGI, per germline. The V end lost 4 bases, the J end lost 5 bases, and 15 bases lay between the germline ends. CDR3 region: CASSWEGDARNTIYF. The CDR3 region has the DNA TGTGCCAGCAGTTGGGAGGGAGATGCGAGAAACACCATATATTTT.

This chain links TRBV2 with TRBJ1-2; the D is unclear. V lost 4 bases and J lost 4, with 13 bases in between. Per the germline V gene, CDR1 is SNHLY and CDR2 is FYNNEI. This CDR3 comprises 14 residues. The CDR3 DNA sequence: TGTGCCAGCAGTGGGCAAGGGTTCCGCTATGGCTACACCTTC. This codes for CASSGQGFRYGYTF. Full variable domain (outside the CDR3, taken from reference TRBV2 and TRBJ1-2): EPEVTQTPSHQVTQMGQEVILRCVPISNHLYFYWYRQILGQKVEFLVSFYNNEISEKSEIFDDQFSVERPDGSNFTLKIRSTKLEDSAMYFCASSGQGFRYGYTFGSGTRLTVV.

This chain uses TRBV24-1 with TRBJ1-5; 8 bases line up with TRBD1. The CDR3 length is 18 residues. Per germline, CDR1 KGHDR and CDR2 SFDVKD. V lost 3 bases and J lost 2; bases outside the gene matches: 11. The CDR3 loop is CATSDPPGQGVGNQPQHF. CDR3 coding DNA: TGTGCCACCAGTGATCCCCCTGGACAGGGCGTGGGCAATCAGCCCCAGCATTTT.

V and J are TRBV14 and TRBJ2-3; TRBD2 aligns across 7 bases. The ends lost 0 bases at V and 4 bases at J; junction bases unmatched: 10. CDR3 length equals 17 residues. CDR1 SGHDN and CDR2 FVKESK come from the germline V gene. The CDR3 DNA is TGTGCCAGCAGCCAAGATGCACCAGCGGGGCGTCCAGATACGCAGTATTTT. It translates to CASSQDAPAGRPDTQYF.

The genes are TRBV6-1 and TRBJ2-7; TRBD2 matches 7 bases. This CDR3 has 15 amino acids. The junction had 9 bases not matched to a gene; V was cut back by 5 bases and J by 2 bases. The germline V gene encodes CDR1 MNHNS and CDR2 SASEGT. The CDR3 region has the DNA TGTGCCAGCAGTCCCGCGGGGGACGGAGCCTACGAGCAGTACTTC. This encodes CASSPAGDGAYEQYF.

The CDR3 region is CASSFARAAYNEQFF. The CDR3 coding sequence is TGTGCCAGCAGCTTCGCCCGGGCTGCCTACAATGAGCAGTTCTTC. The J gene is TRBJ2-1, the V gene TRBV7-9; D is uncertain. The V and J ends lost 3 bases and 2 bases respectively, with 11 bases between them. There are 15 residues in the CDR3. Germline assignment: CDR1 SEHNR and CDR2 FQNEAQ (reference sequence).

The chain joins TRBV7-9 to TRBJ1-6, with TRBD1 identical over 9 bases. This CDR3 spans 19 amino acids. V was clipped by 5 bases and J by 5 bases; unmatched bases: 16. Germline loops: CDR1 SEHNR, CDR2 FQNEAQ (reference sequence). The CDR3 sequence: CASSQTSRDRDRDNSPLHF. CDR3 DNA: TGTGCCAGCAGCCAAACGTCCCGGGACAGGGACCGAGATAATTCACCCCTCCACTTT.

The rearrangement joins TRBV27 to TRBJ2-5; the D is unclear. This CDR3 comprises 13 residues. Trimming took 1 base from V and 4 from J, leaving 7 bases between them. Looked up from germline, CDR1 is MNHEY and CDR2 is SMNVEV (reference sequence). CDR3 sequence (DNA): TGTGCCAGCAGTTTATTCCCTGGAGAGACCCAGTACTTC. Its protein is CASSLFPGETQYF.

The chain is built from TRBV20-1 and TRBJ2-1; D might be TRBD2 (6 bases). This CDR3 spans 14 amino acids. V dropped 3 bases and J dropped 10 bases, with 19 bases sitting between them. Germline values: CDR1 DFQATT, CDR2 SNEGSKA (reference sequence). The CDR3 nucleotides are TGCAGTGCTAGGACTAGACACCGTTCCCAAGAGCAGTTCTTC. This codes for CSARTRHRSQEQFF.

In this sample, this clonotype turned up a few times. V gene TRBV29-1 combines with J gene TRBJ1-2, with D perhaps TRBD1 (5 bases). Trimming cost V 5 bases and J 4 bases, with 23 bases left between them. The CDR3 sequence is 16 residues long. Germline V gene sequence: CDR1 SQVTM, CDR2 ANQGSEA. CDR3 region: CSVSYPGHPGAYGYTF. The CDR3 DNA follows: TGCAGCGTTTCCTACCCTGGACACCCAGGAGCCTATGGCTACACCTTC.

This clonotype was seen a few times. This chain joins TRBV25-1 and TRBJ2-5; possible D gene TRBD2, 6 bases. This CDR3 spans 13 amino acids. Trimming pared 1 base from V and 4 bases from J, leaving 7 bases between. Germline loops: CDR1 MGHDK, CDR2 SYGVNS. For the CDR3, the DNA is TGTGCCAGCAGTGAATTGGGGGGAGAGACCCAGTACTTC. Residues: CASSELGGETQYF.

The chain recombines TRBV2 with TRBJ1-2, with TRBD1 matching 9 bases. V was pared by 2 bases and J by 6 bases, with 7 bases of the junction left unmatched. Germline CDR1 and CDR2: SNHLY and FYNNEI. CDR3 size: 15 residues. The CDR3 bases are TGTGCCAGCAGTGAATACAGGGGGCAAGGGGATGGCTACACCTTC. Its protein is CASSEYRGQGDGYTF.

This clonotype has a handful of counts. This chain links TRBV19 with TRBJ2-5, with D possibly TRBD2 on 6 matching bases. This CDR3 spans 14 amino acids. Germline CDR1 LNHDA, CDR2 SQIVND (reference sequence). V was trimmed by 4 bases and J by 1 base, leaving 10 bases between them. CDR3 nucleotides: TGTGCCAGTAGTAACGGGGGAAGCCAAGAGACCCAGTACTTC. This gives the protein CASSNGGSQETQYF.

The chain combines TRBV23-1 with TRBJ1-6, with D perhaps TRBD1 (6 bases). TRBV23-1 carries the ORF label, with uncertain function. This CDR3 comprises 16 residues. V was shortened by 4 bases and J by 7 bases, with 17 bases between the two germline ends. The CDR3 reads CASSRTARDINSPLHF. As DNA, the CDR3 is TGCGCCAGCAGTCGAACCGCCCGGGACATAAATTCACCCCTCCACTTT.

V and J are TRBV15 and TRBJ1-6, with D tentatively TRBD1 (5 bases). The CDR3 has 17 residues. From germline, CDR1 is LNHNV and CDR2 YYDKDF (reference sequence). V shed 5 bases and J shed 11 bases, with 25 bases lying between them. The CDR3 here is CATSAYFPGRVLAPLHF. CDR3 nucleotide sequence: TGTGCCACCAGCGCGTACTTTCCGGGACGGGTTTTGGCACCCCTCCACTTT.

The V and J genes are TRBV12-3 or TRBV12-4 and TRBJ1-1; D remains unclear. V was clipped by 6 bases and J by 1 base, with 6 bases between them. The CDR3 spans 12 residues. Written as DNA, the CDR3 is TGTGCCAGCAGCCTGGGGAACACTGAAGCTTTCTTT. Translating gives CASSLGNTEAFF.

This clonotype was seen a few times. The chain uses TRBV12-5 and TRBJ2-3; D is uncertain. Between the trimmed V and J ends, which lost 6 bases and 4 bases, there was a span of 11 bases. The germline V gene encodes CDR1 LGHNT and CDR2 FRNRAP. This CDR3 spans 13 amino acids. The CDR3 loop is CASGLTGADTQYF. Written as DNA, the CDR3 is TGTGCTAGTGGCCTAACCGGCGCAGATACGCAGTATTTT.

In this sample, this clonotype turned up a few times. The chain joins TRBV10-3 to TRBJ2-7, with TRBD2 identical over 13 bases. The CDR3 has 14 amino acids. Trimming took 6 bases from V and 2 from J; bases not matched to a gene: 1. Germline loops: CDR1 ENHRY, CDR2 SYGVKD. The chain's CDR3 is CAIRGLAGAYEQYF. The DNA of the CDR3 is TGTGCCATCAGAGGACTAGCGGGAGCCTACGAGCAGTACTTC.

This clonotype occurred a few times. The gene calls are TRBV19 and TRBJ2-7; TRBD1 matches 9 bases. J gave up 4 bases and V 4 bases, and 5 bases lay outside the gene matches. This CDR3 comprises 14 residues. CDR1 is LNHDA, CDR2 SQIVND, per germline (reference sequence). DNA of the CDR3: TGTGCCAGTAGTAGCACAGGGGGCGCGTACGAGCAGTACTTC. Its protein is CASSSTGGAYEQYF.

The V call is TRBV29-1, the J call TRBJ1-5, with D unresolved. The V and J ends lost 7 bases and 3 bases respectively, with 16 bases between them. The CDR3 runs 14 residues. Germline CDR1 is SQVTM and CDR2 is ANQGSEA. DNA of the CDR3: TGCAGCGCGGGCCCGCTGATTCCCAATCAGCCCCAGCATTTT. Protein: CSAGPLIPNQPQHF.

This sequence joins TRBV4-2 and TRBJ2-2; 9 nucleotides agree with TRBD2. Looked up from germline, CDR1 is LGHNA and CDR2 is YNFKEQ. This CDR3 contains 16 residues. Trimming took 2 bases from V and 6 from J; bases not matched to a gene: 7. The CDR3 sequence is CASSQQRGAEAGELFF. The CDR3 nucleotides read TGTGCCAGCAGCCAACAGCGGGGGGCGGAGGCCGGGGAGCTGTTTTTT.

This clonotype appeared a few times. This rearrangement joins TRBV12-3 or TRBV12-4 to TRBJ2-3; possibly TRBD1 for D (7 bases). There are 15 residues in the CDR3. V was shortened by 1 base and J by 6 bases, with 14 bases between the two germline ends. The CDR3 loop reads CASSLGRGDLDTQYF. The CDR3 DNA is TGTGCCAGCAGTTTAGGCAGGGGGGATTTGGATACGCAGTATTTT.